Sequencing of this T cell receptor (beta chain) was carried out in a study of T cells of healthy individuals. V was trimmed by 4 bases and J by 5 bases, leaving 12 bases between them. The CDR3 loop spans 14 amino acids. The V gene's germline CDR1 is SGHDT and CDR2 YYEEEE. TCRdb re-called the 5' RACE reads through MiXCR, storing one row per CDR3 protein. The sample shows nearly 100,000 distinct CDR3 sequences, under 20% of them seen only once. The chain links TRBV5-6 to TRBJ2-2; tentative D call: TRBD2 (6 bases). This TCR was recovered from a human donor in good health. CDR3 bases: TGTGCCAGCAGCGGGACTCAGGGTACCGGGGAGCTGTTTTTT. Translation gives CASSGTQGTGELFF.